This section outlines one T cell receptor (beta chain) sequence together with its context. Its antigen is unidentified. These data come from a study of T cell repertoires in cytomegalovirus infection. Across the study: Public signatures in TCR beta pointed to CMV infection and matching HLA type.

Deletions cut 0 bases from V and 0 bases from J, with 18 bases between. The CDR3 is 18 residues long. Germline CDR1 reads DFQATT; CDR2 reads SNEGSKA (reference sequence). General study findings and limits: The ex vivo response showed dominance by HLA-C-restricted CMV-specific TCR beta clonotypes. Carriers of CMV plus the relevant HLA were identified by cumulative public TCR beta family frequency.

TCRdb reprocessed the reads with MiXCR, giving one entry per CDR3 protein. The repertoire holds 350,000 to 450,000 distinct CDR3 sequences, 15% to 20% seen once, with 8.7% in the top ten. This clonotype originated in a human donor in good health (CMV status not recorded). Some clones in this sample may be carry-over from other donors' samples. Sequencing input: PBMCs. The rearrangement links TRBV20-1 to TRBJ1-5, with D hard to call. CDR3 region: CSARDKHELKDSNQPQHF. The CDR3 bases are TGCAGTGCTAGAGACAAACACGAACTCAAAGATAGCAATCAGCCCCAGCATTTT.